These T cell receptor beta chains were read from a single sample in a study of cytomegalovirus exposure and HLA in healthy donors. The table came from immunoSEQ multiplex PCR; TCRdb's copy has only in-frame clones and leaves some out. The table shows 90,000 to 140,000 clones, with about 83% occurring only once. The sequenced sample was PBMCs. These TCRs come from a young man in good health and CMV-seronegative. The CDR3 runs from the conserved cysteine through the conserved F or W. A D gene is named only where the DNA matches it firmly. For some rows the clone size is stated as once, few or many, or as a class when expanded; others skip it.

clone size	V gene	J gene	D gene	CDR3 length	CDR3 protein	CDR3 DNA
NA	TRBV18	TRBJ1-1	TRBD1	15	CASSQPDRGRTEAFF	TGTGCCAGCTCACAACCGGACAGGGGTCGAACTGAAGCTTTCTTT
few	TRBV25-1	TRBJ1-2	TRBD1	18	CASSEVYQGTGGFYGYTF	TGTGCCAGCAGTGAAGTGTACCAAGGGACAGGGGGTTTCTATGGCTACACCTTC
NA	TRBV18	TRBJ2-2	TRBD1	16	CASSFGDRGRHGELFF	TGTGCCAGCTCGTTCGGGGACAGGGGGCGACACGGGGAGCTGTTTTTT
NA	TRBV7-2	TRBJ1-1	NA	15	CASSRLDSPKTEAFF	TGTGCCAGCAGCCGACTGGACAGCCCGAAGACTGAAGCTTTCTTT
NA	TRBV5-6	TRBJ2-7	NA	15	CASSEQDRRTYEQYF	TGTGCCAGCAGCGAACAAGACAGACGCACCTACGAGCAGTACTTC
NA	TRBV7-9	TRBJ1-1	TRBD1	15	CASSHLGGEGTEAFF	TGTGCCAGCAGCCACCTAGGGGGCGAGGGCACTGAAGCTTTCTTT
few	TRBV25-1	TRBJ1-2	NA	14	CASRHREPNYGYTF	TGTGCCAGCAGGCACAGAGAGCCTAACTATGGCTACACCTTC
NA	TRBV7-9	TRBJ2-5	NA	15	CASSLVRQGLETQYF	TGTGCCAGCAGCTTAGTCCGACAGGGACTCGAGACCCAGTACTTC
NA	TRBV28	TRBJ1-2	NA	14	CASSPGGENYGYTF	TGTGCCAGCAGCCCGGGGGGGGAGAACTATGGCTACACCTTC
NA	TRBV28	TRBJ1-5	NA	14	CASSLWQFNQPQHF	TGTGCCAGCAGTTTATGGCAGTTCAATCAGCCCCAGCATTTT
NA	TRBV7-9	TRBJ1-1	TRBD1	18	CASSLVGQGDVVNTEAFF	TGTGCCAGCAGCTTAGTGGGACAGGGGGATGTGGTGAACACTGAAGCTTTCTTT
NA	TRBV6-4	TRBJ2-2	NA	14	CASAQDTHTGELFF	TGTGCCAGCGCTCAGGACACACACACCGGGGAGCTGTTTTTT
NA	TRBV6-5	TRBJ2-7	NA	13	CASSYSIAQEQYF	TGTGCCAGCAGTTACTCGATTGCACAAGAGCAGTACTTC
NA	TRBV4-1	TRBJ2-1	NA	14	CASSRLELYNEQFF	TGCGCCAGCAGCCGACTAGAACTCTACAATGAGCAGTTCTTC
NA	TRBV11-2	TRBJ2-5	TRBD1	16	CASSPRTGEDAETQYF	TGTGCCAGCAGCCCGAGGACAGGGGAAGATGCGGAGACCCAGTACTTC
NA	TRBV6-6	TRBJ2-3	NA	14	CASSYSIFTDTQYF	TGTGCCAGCAGTTACTCTATCTTCACAGATACGCAGTATTTT
NA	TRBV5-1	TRBJ2-1	TRBD1	14	CASSLQGASNEQFF	TGCGCCAGCAGCCTACAGGGGGCGAGCAATGAGCAGTTCTTC
NA	TRBV7-6	TRBJ2-3	TRBD2	16	CASSSHGLAATDTQYF	TGTGCCAGCAGCTCACATGGACTAGCGGCCACAGATACGCAGTATTTT
NA	TRBV28	TRBJ1-1	NA	13	CASMEPLNTEAFF	TGTGCCAGCATGGAGCCTTTGAACACTGAAGCTTTCTTT
NA	TRBV7-9	TRBJ1-6	NA	16	CASSSGSGAYNSPLHF	TGTGCCAGCAGCTCAGGATCAGGCGCCTATAATTCACCCCTCCACTTT
NA	TRBV6-1	TRBJ1-2	NA	14	CASSTTRQPYGYTF	TGTGCCAGCAGCACCACCAGGCAGCCCTATGGCTACACCTTC
once	TRBV6-6	TRBJ1-2	NA	15	CASSYREGGFSGYTF	TGTGCCAGCAGTTACCGGGAAGGGGGTTTCAGCGGCTACACCTTC
few	TRBV5-1	TRBJ2-2	NA	14	CASSLGVVTGELFF	TGCGCCAGCAGCTTAGGAGTTGTCACCGGGGAGCTGTTTTTT
NA	TRBV7-3	TRBJ1-4	NA	15	CASSLIRGGREKLFF	TGTGCCAGCAGCTTAATACGGGGAGGACGTGAAAAACTGTTTTTT
few	TRBV5-6	TRBJ1-1	TRBD1	12	CASSQQGNEAFF	TGTGCCAGCAGCCAACAGGGGAATGAAGCTTTCTTT
NA	TRBV21-1	TRBJ2-7	NA	16	CASSTKTRQGSYEQYF	TGTGCCAGCAGCACAAAGACTCGGCAGGGTTCCTACGAGCAGTACTTC
NA	TRBV7-9	TRBJ2-7	NA	15	CASSLGAGALYEQYF	TGTGCCAGCAGCTTAGGGGCAGGGGCTCTCTACGAGCAGTACTTC
NA	TRBV19	TRBJ2-3	TRBD1	11	CASSIRDRVLF	TGTGCCAGTAGTATCCGGGACAGGGTCCTTTTT
few	TRBV5-4	TRBJ1-1	NA	15	CASSLVARSGTEAFF	TGTGCCAGCAGCTTGGTGGCTAGGAGTGGAACTGAAGCTTTCTTT
NA	TRBV19	TRBJ1-1	NA	13	CASSIVDSLGAFF	TGTGCCAGTAGTATAGTTGACAGCTTAGGGGCTTTCTTT
few	TRBV7-9	TRBJ2-1	TRBD2	15	CSSSRSGSSYNEQFF	TGTTCCAGCAGCCGTAGCGGGAGCTCCTACAATGAGCAGTTCTTC
NA	TRBV6-1	TRBJ2-5	NA	11	CASRMSVTQYF	TGTGCCAGCAGGATGTCGGTCACCCAGTACTTC
NA	TRBV27	TRBJ2-5	NA	14	CASSPRLGRETQYF	TGTGCCAGCAGTCCTCGACTAGGCCGAGAGACCCAGTACTTC
once	TRBV4-1	TRBJ1-4	TRBD1	17	CASSQERHRGYNEKLFF	TGCGCCAGCAGCCAAGAAAGGCACAGGGGTTATAATGAAAAACTGTTTTTT
NA	TRBV7-9	TRBJ2-3	TRBD2	15	CSSSFGAGGTDTQYF	TGTTCCAGCAGCTTTGGGGCGGGAGGCACAGATACGCAGTATTTT
NA	TRBV7-2	TRBJ2-3	NA	13	CASSLRRPDTQYF	TGTGCCAGCAGCTTAAGGAGGCCAGATACGCAGTATTTT
NA	TRBV7-2	TRBJ2-6	NA	15	CASSTGISGANVLTF	TGTGCCAGCAGCACAGGGATATCTGGGGCCAACGTCCTGACTTTC
NA	TRBV27	TRBJ1-5	TRBD1	15	CASSGTGGGNQPQHF	TGTGCCAGCAGTGGAACAGGGGGCGGCAATCAGCCCCAGCATTTT
NA	TRBV4-1	TRBJ1-1	NA	14	CASTVTVMNTEAFF	TGCGCCAGCACCGTGACAGTCATGAACACTGAAGCTTTCTTT
NA	TRBV21-1	TRBJ2-7	NA	14	CASSNGGAKDEQYF	TGTGCCAGCAGCAACGGGGGGGCCAAGGACGAGCAGTACTTC
NA	TRBV6-5	TRBJ2-1	TRBD2	16	CASSYSGGSINNEQFF	TGTGCCAGCAGTTATTCTGGCGGGAGTATAAACAATGAGCAGTTCTTC